This TCR beta chain stems from a study of cytotoxic CD8 clonotypes in ibrutinib-treated CLL. Repertoires were generated with immunoSEQ multiplex PCR, while TCRdb's copy carries only in-frame clones and drops some. In the table there are tens of thousands of clones, about 70% of which are singletons. Per the germline V gene, CDR1 is LNHDA and CDR2 is SQIVND (reference sequence). The CDR3 has 15 amino acids. J was trimmed by 4 bases and V by 3 bases; bases with no gene match: 5. This chain links TRBV19 with TRBJ1-2, with 10 bases aligning to TRBD1. The sequenced sample was PBMCs, obtained after 24 months of ibrutinib treatment. The receptor's source is a human donor with chronic lymphocytic leukemia. Here the CDR3 DNA reads TGTGCCAGTAGTATTGTGACAGGGGGCATCTATGGCTACACCTTC. Its protein product is CASSIVTGGIYGYTF. The entire variable domain, with the rest obtained from reference TRBV19 and TRBJ1-2, is as follows: DGGITQSPKYLFRKEGQNVTLSCEQNLNHDAMYWYRQDPGQGLRLIYYSQIVNDFQKGDIAEGYSVSREKKESFPLTVTSAQKNPTAFYLCASSIVTGGIYGYTFGSGTRLTVV.